These T cell receptor beta chains were read from a single sample in a study of shared clonotypes between healthy human individuals. Assay: immunoSEQ multiplex PCR; the TCRdb copy retains only in-frame clones and omits some. There are roughly 2.5 million clones in the sample; just over 90% occur only once, and more than 0.12% lies in the top ten. The sequenced sample was naive CD4+ T cells sorted from blood. Receptors were obtained from a young man in good health. Both conserved end residues are part of each CDR3. The D gene is left open where the match is weak. Some rows have no size entry. The others give once, few or many, or a class for an expanded clone.

d_gene,v_gene,j_gene,abundance,CDR3aa,CDR3nt
-,TRBV27,TRBJ2-2,-,CASRTLTSTVAGELFF,TGTGCCAGCAGGACCTTGACTAGTACAGTCGCCGGGGAGCTGTTTTTT
TRBD1,TRBV19,TRBJ1-5,-,CASSETRQGALRNQPQHF,TGTGCCAGTAGTGAAACCCGACAGGGGGCCCTACGAAATCAGCCCCAGCATTTT
-,TRBV2,TRBJ2-7,-,CASQGGTEQYF,TGTGCCAGCCAGGGGGGGACGGAGCAGTACTTC
-,TRBV6-1,TRBJ2-7,-,CASSQRPSEQYF,TGTGCCAGCAGCCAGAGGCCATCCGAGCAGTACTTC
-,TRBV7-3,TRBJ1-5,once,CASPRDSNQPQHF,TGTGCCAGCCCGAGAGATAGCAATCAGCCCCAGCATTTT
TRBD2,TRBV2,TRBJ2-7,-,CACRLAGAEQYF,TGTGCCTGCAGGCTAGCGGGAGCCGAGCAGTACTTC
-,TRBV18,TRBJ1-1,-,CASSPPKGFGTEAFF,TGTGCCAGCTCACCACCTAAGGGGTTTGGCACTGAAGCTTTCTTT
-,TRBV6-6,TRBJ2-7,-,CASSQGGTQRDF,TGTGCCAGCAGTCAGGGGGGGACCCAGAGGGACTTC
-,TRBV30,TRBJ1-5,-,CAWSSDSYSNQPQHF,TGTGCCTGGAGTTCGGACAGCTATAGCAATCAGCCCCAGCATTTT
-,TRBV5-1,TRBJ2-2,-,CASSQILVGYNTGELFF,TGCGCCAGCAGCCAGATACTAGTCGGTTATAACACCGGGGAGCTGTTTTTT
-,TRBV7-2,TRBJ2-5,-,CASSLWSPGSETQYF,TGTGCCAGCAGCTTATGGTCCCCAGGCTCCGAGACCCAGTACTTC
-,TRBV5-6,TRBJ2-1,-,CASSLNANEQFF,TGTGCCAGCAGCTTGAATGCAAATGAGCAGTTCTTC
-,TRBV5-1,TRBJ2-5,-,CASSFIQETQYF,TGCGCCAGCAGCTTTATACAAGAGACCCAGTACTTC
-,TRBV5-1,TRBJ1-2,-,CASNEGSNYGYTF,TGCGCCAGTAACGAAGGTTCGAACTATGGCTACACCTTC
TRBD1,TRBV19,TRBJ2-1,-,CASSPGTASYNEQFF,TGTGCCAGTAGTCCTGGGACAGCCTCCTACAATGAGCAGTTCTTC
TRBD2,TRBV6-1,TRBJ2-5,-,CASSAASGVRETQYF,TGTGCCAGCAGTGCCGCTAGCGGGGTGAGGGAGACCCAGTACTTC
TRBD2,TRBV7-8,TRBJ2-7,-,CASSPGTSGTPYEQYF,TGTGCCAGCAGCCCCGGGACTAGCGGGACCCCCTACGAGCAGTACTTC
TRBD1,TRBV25-1,TRBJ1-2,-,CASATGDYGYTF,TGTGCCAGCGCAACAGGGGACTATGGCTACACCTTC
-,TRBV9,TRBJ2-5,-,CASSVARSLPQETQYF,TGTGCCAGCAGCGTAGCTCGAAGCCTTCCACAAGAGACCCAGTACTTC
-,TRBV4-1,TRBJ1-3,-,CASSQDRAGVTSGNTIYF,TGCGCCAGCAGCCAAGATAGGGCAGGGGTGACCTCTGGAAACACCATATATTTT
-,TRBV18,TRBJ2-3,-,CASSPLLGISTDTQYF,TGTGCCAGCTCACCTCTATTGGGGATCAGCACAGATACGCAGTATTTT
-,TRBV19,TRBJ1-1,-,CASSSRVNTEAFF,TGTGCCAGCTCGTCCCGAGTGAACACTGAAGCTTTCTTT
-,TRBV6-1,TRBJ2-4,-,CASRGVAKNIQYF,TGTGCCAGCCGTGGGGTCGCCAAAAACATTCAGTACTTC
TRBD2,TRBV5-1,TRBJ2-3,-,CASSHGLAGVADTQYF,TGCGCCAGCAGCCACGGACTAGCGGGAGTGGCAGATACGCAGTATTTT
-,TRBV21-1,TRBJ2-2,-,CASSKEPGREGITGELFF,TGTGCCAGCAGCAAAGAGCCCGGACGGGAGGGAATAACCGGGGAGCTGTTTTTT
TRBD1,TRBV5-1,TRBJ1-6,-,CASSLEGQKNSPLHF,TGCGCCAGCAGCTTGGAGGGACAGAAAAATTCACCCCTCCACTTT
-,TRBV19,TRBJ1-2,-,CASNPQGAGDGYTF,TGTGCCAGTAACCCCCAAGGGGCAGGGGATGGCTACACCTTC
TRBD1,TRBV27,TRBJ1-1,-,CASSRQGVVSEAFF,TGTGCCAGCAGCCGACAGGGAGTAGTCTCTGAAGCTTTCTTT
-,TRBV30,TRBJ2-1,-,CAWSQQGGNEQFF,TGTGCCTGGAGCCAGCAGGGCGGGAATGAGCAGTTCTTC
-,TRBV6-1,TRBJ2-7,-,CASAKGTVPSYEQYF,TGTGCCAGCGCGAAGGGGACCGTACCGTCCTACGAGCAGTACTTC
-,TRBV18,TRBJ2-7,-,CASSLLKGFPTYEQYF,TGTGCCAGCTCACTACTCAAGGGTTTCCCCACCTACGAGCAGTACTTC
-,TRBV5-4,TRBJ2-2,-,CASSFGSPGTGEPFF,TGTGCCAGCAGCTTCGGGTCCCCGGGCACCGGGGAGCCGTTTTTT
-,TRBV5-8,TRBJ2-7,-,CASSSKQPGYEQYF,TGTGCCAGCAGCTCTAAGCAGCCAGGGTACGAGCAGTACTTC
TRBD1,TRBV9,TRBJ2-6,-,CASSIRDRFDGANVLTF,TGTGCCAGCAGCATCCGGGACAGGTTTGATGGGGCCAACGTCCTGACTTTC